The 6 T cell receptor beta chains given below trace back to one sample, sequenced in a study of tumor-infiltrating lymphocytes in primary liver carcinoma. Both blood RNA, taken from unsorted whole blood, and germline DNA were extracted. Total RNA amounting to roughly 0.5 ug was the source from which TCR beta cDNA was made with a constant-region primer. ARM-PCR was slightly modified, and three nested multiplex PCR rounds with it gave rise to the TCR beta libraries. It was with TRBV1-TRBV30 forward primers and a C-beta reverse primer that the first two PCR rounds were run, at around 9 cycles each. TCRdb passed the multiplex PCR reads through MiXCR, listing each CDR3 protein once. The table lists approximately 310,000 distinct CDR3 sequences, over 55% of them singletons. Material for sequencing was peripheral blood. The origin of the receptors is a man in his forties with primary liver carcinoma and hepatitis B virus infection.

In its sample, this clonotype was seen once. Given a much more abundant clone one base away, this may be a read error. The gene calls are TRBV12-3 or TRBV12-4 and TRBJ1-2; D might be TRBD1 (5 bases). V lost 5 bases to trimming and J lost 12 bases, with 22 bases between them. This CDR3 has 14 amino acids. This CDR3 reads CASSPSDKGTENTF. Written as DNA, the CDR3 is TGTGCCAGCAGTCCTTCGGACAAGGGGACGGAGAACACCTTC.

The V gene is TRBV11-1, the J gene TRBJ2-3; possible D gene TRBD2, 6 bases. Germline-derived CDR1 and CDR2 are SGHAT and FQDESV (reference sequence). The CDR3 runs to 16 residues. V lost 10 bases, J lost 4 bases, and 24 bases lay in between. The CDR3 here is CAKSLLSGRRADTQYF. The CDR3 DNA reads TGTGCCAAGAGCTTACTTAGCGGAAGGAGGGCAGATACGCAGTATTTT.

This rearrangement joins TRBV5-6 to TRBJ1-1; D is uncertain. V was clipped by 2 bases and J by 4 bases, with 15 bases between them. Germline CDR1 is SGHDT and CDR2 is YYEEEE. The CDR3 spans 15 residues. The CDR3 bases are TGTGCCAGCAGCTTACTGGGTCGGGAGGGCACTGAAGCTTTCTTT. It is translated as CASSLLGREGTEAFF.

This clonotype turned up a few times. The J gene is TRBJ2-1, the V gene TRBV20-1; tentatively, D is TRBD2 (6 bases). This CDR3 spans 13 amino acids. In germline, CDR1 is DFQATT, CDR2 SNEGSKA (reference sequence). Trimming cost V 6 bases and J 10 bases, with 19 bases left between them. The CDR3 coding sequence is TGCAGTGCGACCATGGGCGGGATAGGGGAGCAGTTCTTC. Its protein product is CSATMGGIGEQFF.

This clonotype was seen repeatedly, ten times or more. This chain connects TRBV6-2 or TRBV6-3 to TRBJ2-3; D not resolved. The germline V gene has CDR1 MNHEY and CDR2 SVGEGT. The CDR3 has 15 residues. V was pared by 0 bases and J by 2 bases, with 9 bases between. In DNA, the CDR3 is TGTGCCAGCAGTTACTCGGAACTCGACACAGATACGCAGTATTTT. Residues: CASSYSELDTDTQYF.

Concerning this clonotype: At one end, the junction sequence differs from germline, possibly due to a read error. CDR3 residues: CTSSLAGRGDYNEKFF. DNA of the CDR3: TGTACCAGCAGCTTAGCCGGCAGGGGGGACTACAATGAGAAGTTCTTC. V usage is TRBV11-1 and J usage is TRBJ2-1, with D perhaps being TRBD1 or TRBD2 (7 bases each). CDR1 SGHAT and CDR2 FQDESV come from the germline V gene (reference sequence). This CDR3 has 16 amino acids.